Below are 12 T cell receptor beta chains sequenced from a single sample in a study of T cells in Graves' hyperthyroidism and ophthalmopathy. TCR beta CDR3 regions were amplified from RNA. First-round RT-PCR targeting the TCR CDR3 was performed with the HTBI primer set. TCRdb processed the multiplex PCR reads anew with MiXCR; each CDR3 protein has one entry. The sample holds around 660,000 distinct CDR3 sequences; about 45% are singletons and the top ten take about 7.7%. Material: peripheral blood or thyroid tissue (not recorded which). The receptors originated from an adult man with Graves' disease, either hyperthyroidism or ophthalmopathy (not recorded which).

Turning to this clonotype: A read error is possible here, since a much larger clone lies one base away. The V and J genes are TRBV2 and TRBJ1-5; D not resolved. The germline gives CDR1 SNHLY, CDR2 FYNNEI. The CDR3 contains 12 residues. The CDR3 bases are TGTGCCGGCAGTGAAGATCCTCAGCCCCAGCATTTT. Translating gives CAGSEDPQPQHF.

The chain has TRBV20-1 and TRBJ1-2; 7 nucleotides align to TRBD1. Germline trimming cut 0 bases from V and 4 bases from J; bases unmatched to any gene: 5. The CDR3 contains 14 residues. From germline, CDR1 is DFQATT and CDR2 SNEGSKA (reference sequence). Here the CDR3 DNA reads TGCAGTGCTAGAGACCAGGGGGTGGCCTATGGCTACACCTTC. Translating gives CSARDQGVAYGYTF.

Ten or more counts support this clonotype. V usage is TRBV7-9 and J usage is TRBJ1-1; D ambiguous. There are 14 residues in the CDR3. The V gene's germline CDR1 is SEHNR and CDR2 FQNEAQ (reference sequence). The V and J ends lost 5 bases and 8 bases respectively, with 18 bases between them. This chain's CDR3 is CASSIGVGQAEAFF. The CDR3 coding sequence is TGTGCCAGCAGCATAGGTGTTGGGCAGGCCGAAGCTTTCTTT.

As to this clonotype: A much larger clonotype is one base distant, so this may be a read error. This chain links TRBV7-9 with TRBJ2-6, with D possibly being TRBD1 (5 bases). The germline V gene encodes CDR1 SEHNR and CDR2 FQNEAQ (reference sequence). CDR3 length equals 17 residues. This CDR3 reads CASSIRVGRSGANVPTF. DNA of the CDR3: TGTGCCAGCAGCATCAGGGTAGGCCGTTCTGGGGCCAACGTCCCGACTTTC.

This clonotype was recorded a few times. The rearrangement joins TRBV20-1 to TRBJ1-2; no reliable D call. This CDR3 is built from 13 residues. V gave up 0 bases and J gave up 1 base, with 6 bases separating them. The germline V gene encodes CDR1 DFQATT and CDR2 SNEGSKA (reference sequence). The CDR3, as DNA: TGCAGTGCTAGAGATGAGGTTAACTATGGCTACACCTTC. This sequence encodes CSARDEVNYGYTF.

This clonotype was seen ten or more times. The V gene is TRBV15, the J gene TRBJ1-4; a possible D gene is TRBD1 (5 bases). The CDR3 runs 15 residues. Trimming shortened V by 0 bases and J by 1 base, and 6 bases separated the two germline ends. Germline CDR1 LNHNV, CDR2 YYDKDF (reference sequence). The CDR3 DNA sequence: TGTGCCACCAGCAGAGATCAGGGAACTAATGAAAAACTGTTTTTT. It specifies CATSRDQGTNEKLFF.

V is TRBV7-9 and J is TRBJ1-4; the D is unclear. CDR3 length equals 15 residues. Per germline, CDR1 SEHNR and CDR2 FQNEAQ (reference sequence). V was shortened by 8 bases and J by 0 bases, with 13 bases between the two germline ends. The CDR3 DNA sequence: TGTGCCAGCGCCCCCCCCAGTGCAACTAATGAAAAACTGTTTTTT. The encoded protein is CASAPPSATNEKLFF.

As concerns this clonotype: The CDR3 end shows no conserved phenylalanine or tryptophan, and so a read error is likely. Because the CDR3's place on the DNA is in doubt, the DNA is left out and the CDR3 is given as listed by TCRdb. This sequence joins TRBV7-8 and TRBJ2-7. Germline CDR1 and CDR2: SGHVS and FQNEAQ. Termini included, the CDR3 measures 8 amino acids. The chain's CDR3 is CASSLAVR.

This clonotype came up a few times. The chain uses TRBV10-3 and TRBJ1-5; 9 nucleotides align to TRBD1. Germline V gives CDR1 ENHRY, CDR2 SYGVKD. Unmatched junction bases numbered 9, after V lost 10 bases and J lost 5 bases. The CDR3 contains 14 residues. The CDR3: CASRRTGAYQPQHF. The CDR3 coding sequence is TGTGCCAGCAGGAGGACAGGGGCATATCAGCCCCAGCATTTT.

The V gene is TRBV10-3, the J gene TRBJ1-1; D is unclear. The CDR3 has 13 amino acids. Trimming left V 2 bases short and J 1 base short, with 5 bases between. Germline CDR1 reads ENHRY; CDR2 reads SYGVKD. CDR3 coding DNA: TGTGCCATCAGTGAGGGTAAGAACACTGAAGCTTTCTTT. It codes for CAISEGKNTEAFF.

There are a few counts of this clonotype. The chain is built from TRBV11-2 and TRBJ1-2, with D possibly matching TRBD1 (6 bases). V gave up 0 bases and J gave up 14 bases, with 19 bases separating them. Germline CDR1 SGHAT, CDR2 FQNNGV. This CDR3 has 14 amino acids. The CDR3 protein is CASSLERTVMAVTF. For the CDR3, the DNA is TGTGCCAGCAGCTTAGAGCGGACAGTGATGGCTGTAACCTTC.

The rearrangement joins TRBV20-1 to TRBJ1-4; TRBD1 matches 9 bases. Germline V gene sequence: CDR1 DFQATT, CDR2 SNEGSKA (reference sequence). V lost 5 bases and J lost 5; bases outside the gene matches: 12. The CDR3 totals 16 residues. The CDR3, as DNA: TGCAGTGCTTATCCGGGACAGGGACCTAGAAATGAAAAACTGTTTTTT. It encodes CSAYPGQGPRNEKLFF.